These T cell receptor beta chains were read from a single sample in a study of blood T cell repertoires in COVID-19. The table came from immunoSEQ multiplex PCR; TCRdb's copy has only in-frame clones and leaves some out. The sample consists of 200,000 to 250,000 clones, about 90% of them appearing once. Sequencing used peripheral blood. The receptors come from a man in his sixties with COVID-19, enrolled during active disease. The CDR3 runs from the conserved cysteine through the conserved F or W. Fields, in order: clone size, V gene, J gene, D gene, CDR3 protein, CDR3 DNA. A D gene is named only where the DNA matches it firmly. Size tells how often a clone was seen (once, few, many) or the class of an expanded clone, and some rows leave it out.

NA	TRBV24-1	TRBJ1-1	NA	CATRDSHTEAFF	TGTGCCACCAGGGACTCCCACACTGAAGCTTTCTTT
NA	TRBV9	TRBJ2-6	NA	CASSGRDTGANVLTF	TGTGCCAGCAGTGGCAGGGATACTGGGGCCAACGTCCTGACTTTC
NA	TRBV29-1	TRBJ2-2	NA	CSVEGGAGELFF	TGCAGCGTTGAAGGGGGAGCCGGGGAGCTGTTTTTT
NA	TRBV7-2	TRBJ2-7	TRBD2	CASRKTSGNSYEQYF	TGTGCCAGCAGAAAGACTAGCGGGAATTCGTACGAGCAGTACTTC
NA	TRBV5-1	TRBJ2-1	TRBD2	CASSFTSGGYNEQFF	TGCGCCAGCAGCTTTACTAGCGGGGGATACAATGAGCAGTTCTTC
NA	TRBV19	TRBJ1-2	TRBD1	CASSMGTGLNYGYTF	TGTGCCAGTAGTATGGGGACAGGACTTAACTATGGCTACACCTTC
NA	TRBV7-2	TRBJ2-7	TRBD1	CASSYRDRGPYEQYF	TGTGCCAGCAGCTACCGGGACAGGGGGCCATACGAGCAGTACTTC
NA	TRBV30	TRBJ1-1	NA	CAWALQGMNTEAFF	TGTGCCTGGGCCTTACAGGGAATGAACACTGAAGCTTTCTTT
NA	TRBV10-3	TRBJ2-1	TRBD2	CAISSQGSASGRINEQFF	TGTGCCATCAGTTCACAGGGGTCGGCTAGCGGGAGAATCAATGAGCAGTTCTTC
NA	TRBV28	TRBJ2-2	TRBD1	CASTGQGTGELFF	TGTGCCAGCACTGGACAGGGGACCGGGGAGCTGTTTTTT
NA	TRBV7-9	TRBJ1-1	TRBD1	CASSLLRTGETEAFF	TGTGCCAGCAGCTTACTAAGGACAGGGGAAACTGAAGCTTTCTTT
once	TRBV28	TRBJ1-1	TRBD1	CASSPATGTTNTEAFF	TGTGCCAGCAGTCCTGCGACAGGGACAACGAACACTGAAGCTTTCTTT
NA	TRBV7-9	TRBJ1-2	NA	CASSLAVASNYGYTF	TGTGCCAGCAGCTTAGCGGTAGCCTCTAACTATGGCTACACCTTC
NA	TRBV6-6	TRBJ2-3	NA	CASSRGVRDAQYF	TGTGCCAGCAGTCGCGGGGTGCGGGATGCGCAGTATTTT
NA	TRBV14	TRBJ1-6	TRBD1	CASSRDRVSSPLHF	TGTGCCAGCAGCCGGGACAGGGTGAGCTCACCCCTCCACTTT
once	TRBV3-1/TRBV3-2	TRBJ1-4	TRBD1	CASSQGGQGEKLFF	TGTGCCAGCAGCCAAGGTGGACAGGGGGAAAAACTGTTTTTT
NA	TRBV30	TRBJ2-3	TRBD2	CAWRHPGLAPRFTDTQYF	TGTGCCTGGAGACACCCGGGACTAGCGCCCCGCTTCACAGATACGCAGTATTTT
NA	TRBV6-5	TRBJ1-6	TRBD1	CASSYGDRANSPLHF	TGTGCCAGCAGTTACGGGGACAGGGCCAATTCACCCCTCCACTTT
NA	TRBV29-1	TRBJ1-1	TRBD1	CSVNRGLNTEAFF	TGCAGCGTAAACAGGGGGCTGAACACTGAAGCTTTCTTT
NA	TRBV6-5	TRBJ2-7	TRBD1	CASSSGGTRGGQYF	TGTGCCAGTTCATCAGGGGGAACGAGAGGAGGGCAGTACTTC
NA	TRBV3-1/TRBV3-2	TRBJ1-1	NA	CASSQDQRGTEAFF	TGTGCCAGCAGCCAAGATCAAAGGGGCACTGAAGCTTTCTTT
NA	TRBV13	TRBJ1-2	NA	CASSLALYGYTF	TGTGCCAGCAGCTTAGCTCTCTATGGCTACACCTTC
NA	TRBV6-5	TRBJ2-7	TRBD2	CASSYSRGGTEQYF	TGTGCCAGCAGTTACTCCCGGGGGGGGACCGAGCAGTACTTC
NA	TRBV19	TRBJ1-6	TRBD1	CASSPQGTPGNSPLHF	TGTGCCAGTAGTCCACAGGGGACCCCGGGTAATTCACCCCTCCACTTT
NA	TRBV7-3	TRBJ2-1	NA	CASNEGQSYNEQFF	TGTGCCAGCAACGAGGGACAATCCTACAATGAGCAGTTCTTC
NA	TRBV12-1	TRBJ1-4	NA	CASSPGTGGTNEKLFF	TGTGCCAGCAGCCCGGGGACAGGGGGTACTAATGAAAAACTGTTTTTT
NA	TRBV3-1/TRBV3-2	TRBJ2-7	TRBD2	CASSQGLAGDEQYF	TGTGCCAGCAGCCAAGGACTAGCGGGAGACGAGCAGTACTTC
NA	TRBV30	TRBJ1-2	NA	CAWSVPRGNSGYTF	TGTGCCTGGAGTGTACCCCGGGGGAATAGTGGCTACACCTTC
NA	TRBV2	TRBJ2-2	TRBD1	CASRARGLDTGELFF	TGTGCCAGCAGGGCTAGGGGGCTGGACACCGGGGAGCTGTTTTTT
NA	TRBV3-1/TRBV3-2	TRBJ2-2	NA	CASSQVLATYTGELFF	TGTGCCAGCAGCCAAGTCTTAGCCACCTACACCGGGGAGCTGTTTTTT
NA	TRBV6-2/TRBV6-3	TRBJ2-5	TRBD1	CASSPGDSRQETQYF	TGTGCCAGCAGCCCTGGGGACAGTCGCCAAGAGACCCAGTACTTC
NA	TRBV19	TRBJ2-2	NA	CASSRGGTNTGELFF	TGTGCCAGTTCTAGGGGGGGAACGAACACCGGGGAGCTGTTTTTT
NA	TRBV18	TRBJ1-5	NA	CASSPDRDNQPQHF	TGTGCCAGCTCACCTGACAGAGACAATCAGCCCCAGCATTTT
NA	TRBV7-2	TRBJ1-3	NA	CASQTGAGNTIYF	TGTGCCAGCCAGACAGGAGCTGGAAACACCATATATTTT
NA	TRBV6-4	TRBJ1-5	NA	CASSDVPSQPQHF	TGTGCCAGCAGTGACGTCCCCTCCCAGCCCCAGCATTTT
NA	TRBV19	TRBJ1-1	TRBD1	CASSDRGRVGTEAFF	TGTGCCAGTAGCGACAGGGGGCGTGTAGGAACTGAAGCTTTCTTT
NA	TRBV5-1	TRBJ2-2	NA	CASSLGPAGNTGELFF	TGCGCCAGCAGCTTGGGGCCAGCGGGTAACACCGGGGAGCTGTTTTTT
NA	TRBV6-6	TRBJ1-2	TRBD1	CASSYSHRGHGYTF	TGTGCCAGCAGTTATTCGCACAGGGGCCATGGCTACACCTTC
NA	TRBV18	TRBJ2-7	TRBD2	CASSPRGLAGTYEQYF	TGTGCCAGCTCACCACGAGGACTAGCGGGAACCTACGAGCAGTACTTC
NA	TRBV20-1	TRBJ2-3	TRBD2	CSASPSGTLWNTDTQYF	TGCAGTGCTAGTCCTAGCGGGACACTCTGGAACACAGATACGCAGTATTTT
NA	TRBV19	TRBJ2-1	NA	CASRGGRGIYNEQFF	TGTGCCAGTAGGGGCGGGCGAGGTATTTACAATGAGCAGTTCTTC
NA	TRBV29-1	TRBJ2-2	TRBD1	CSVGTGFGTGELFF	TGCAGCGTTGGGACAGGGTTTGGCACCGGGGAGCTGTTTTTT
NA	TRBV5-5	TRBJ2-3	NA	CASSPGSLLTDTQYF	TGTGCCAGCAGCCCCGGGAGCCTCCTGACAGATACGCAGTATTTT
NA	TRBV2	TRBJ2-3	NA	CASLWVAPSTDTQYF	TGTGCCAGCCTATGGGTAGCGCCTAGCACAGATACGCAGTATTTT
NA	TRBV11-3	TRBJ2-3	TRBD1	CASSPRQGATDTQYF	TGTGCCAGCAGCCCCCGACAGGGGGCCACAGATACGCAGTATTTT
few	TRBV15	TRBJ1-5	NA	CATSRESYSNQPQHF	TGTGCCACCAGCAGAGAATCTTATAGCAATCAGCCCCAGCATTTT
once	TRBV6-5	TRBJ1-2	TRBD1	CASSQAGTGNRGYTF	TGTGCCAGCAGCCAGGCCGGGACAGGGAATCGGGGCTACACCTTC
NA	TRBV7-2	TRBJ1-2	TRBD1	CASSLEPGQGAVYTF	TGTGCCAGCAGCCTGGAACCGGGACAGGGGGCAGTCTACACCTTC
NA	TRBV7-3	TRBJ2-1	NA	CASSRISGFNEQFF	TGTGCCAGCAGCCGTATTTCGGGGTTCAATGAGCAGTTCTTC
NA	TRBV27	TRBJ1-2	NA	CASRGSEGANYGYTF	TGTGCCAGCAGGGGCTCTGAAGGGGCTAACTATGGCTACACCTTC
NA	TRBV3-1/TRBV3-2	TRBJ2-7	TRBD1	CASSQIMTGGISYEQYF	TGTGCCAGCAGCCAGATCATGACAGGGGGGATCTCCTACGAGCAGTACTTC
NA	TRBV4-1	TRBJ1-4	NA	CASSQGGGRSTGEKLFF	TGCGCCAGCAGCCAAGGCGGAGGACGGTCGACGGGGGAAAAACTGTTTTTT